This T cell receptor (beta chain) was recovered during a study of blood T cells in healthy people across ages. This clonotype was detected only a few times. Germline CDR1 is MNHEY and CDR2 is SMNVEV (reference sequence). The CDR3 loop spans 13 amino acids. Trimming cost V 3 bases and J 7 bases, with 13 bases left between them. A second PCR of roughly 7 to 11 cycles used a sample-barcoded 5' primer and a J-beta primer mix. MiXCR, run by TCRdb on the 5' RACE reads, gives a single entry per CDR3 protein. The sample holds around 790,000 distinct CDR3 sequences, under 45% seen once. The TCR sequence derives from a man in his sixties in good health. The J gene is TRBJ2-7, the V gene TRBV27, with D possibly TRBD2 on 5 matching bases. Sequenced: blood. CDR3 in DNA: TGTGCCAGCAGTTTGTGGACTGGGTTTGAGCAGTACTTC. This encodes CASSLWTGFEQYF.